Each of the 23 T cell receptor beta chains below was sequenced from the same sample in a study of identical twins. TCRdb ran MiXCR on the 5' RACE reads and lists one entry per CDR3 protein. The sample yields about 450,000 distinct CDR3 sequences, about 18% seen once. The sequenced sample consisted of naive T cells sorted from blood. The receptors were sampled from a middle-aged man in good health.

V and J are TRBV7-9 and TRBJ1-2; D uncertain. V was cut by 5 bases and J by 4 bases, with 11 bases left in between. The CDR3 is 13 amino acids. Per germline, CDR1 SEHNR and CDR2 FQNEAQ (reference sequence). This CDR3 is CASSAELSYGYTF. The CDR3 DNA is TGTGCCAGCAGCGCGGAACTTTCCTATGGCTACACCTTC.

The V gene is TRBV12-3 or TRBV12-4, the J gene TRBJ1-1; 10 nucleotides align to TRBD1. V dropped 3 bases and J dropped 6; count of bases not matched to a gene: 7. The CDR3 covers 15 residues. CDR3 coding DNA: TGTGCCAGCAGTTTTCCGGGACAGGGGTTGTCTGAAGCTTTCTTT. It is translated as CASSFPGQGLSEAFF.

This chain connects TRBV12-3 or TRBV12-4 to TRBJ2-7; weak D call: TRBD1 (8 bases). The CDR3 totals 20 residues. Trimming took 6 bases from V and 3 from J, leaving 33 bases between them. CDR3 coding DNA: TGTGCCAGCAGCCCTGACAGGGGCGGGGCGGGAGTAACGTCCTACTACGAGCAGTACTTC. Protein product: CASSPDRGGAGVTSYYEQYF.

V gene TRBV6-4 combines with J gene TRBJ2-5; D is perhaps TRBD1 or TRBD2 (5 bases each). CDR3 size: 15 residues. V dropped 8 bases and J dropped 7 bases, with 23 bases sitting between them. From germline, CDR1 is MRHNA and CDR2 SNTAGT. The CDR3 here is CASPRQGPQRGTQYF. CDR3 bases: TGTGCCAGCCCCCGTCAGGGCCCGCAACGGGGGACCCAGTACTTC.

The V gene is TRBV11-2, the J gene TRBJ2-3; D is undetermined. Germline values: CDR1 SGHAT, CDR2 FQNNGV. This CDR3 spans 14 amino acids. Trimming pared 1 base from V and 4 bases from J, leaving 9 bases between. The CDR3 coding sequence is TGTGCCAGCAGCTTAGGGCAGGTTGCAGATACGCAGTATTTT. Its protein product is CASSLGQVADTQYF.

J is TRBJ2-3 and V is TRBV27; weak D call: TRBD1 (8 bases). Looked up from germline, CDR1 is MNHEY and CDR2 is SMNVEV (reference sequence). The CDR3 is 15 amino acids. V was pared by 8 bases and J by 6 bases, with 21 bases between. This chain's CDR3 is CASRRTGNSGDTQYF. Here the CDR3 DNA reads TGTGCCAGCCGCCGGACAGGGAATAGCGGGGATACGCAGTATTTT.

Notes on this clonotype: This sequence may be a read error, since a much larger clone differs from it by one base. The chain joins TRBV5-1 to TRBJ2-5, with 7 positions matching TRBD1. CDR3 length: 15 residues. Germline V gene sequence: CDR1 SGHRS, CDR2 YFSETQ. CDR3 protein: CTSSLGTAFQETQYF. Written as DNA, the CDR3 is TGCACCAGCAGCCTCGGGACAGCCTTCCAAGAGACCCAGTACTTC.

Here the CDR3 DNA reads TGCGCCAGCAGTGCGGCAGGGGGTCAGCCCCAGCATTTT. Its translation is CASSAAGGQPQHF. This chain connects TRBV10-2 to TRBJ1-5, with TRBD1 identical over 7 bases. Germline assignment: CDR1 WSHSY and CDR2 SAAADI. This CDR3 is 13 amino acids long. V lost 4 bases to trimming and J lost 6 bases; unmatched junction nucleotides: 3.

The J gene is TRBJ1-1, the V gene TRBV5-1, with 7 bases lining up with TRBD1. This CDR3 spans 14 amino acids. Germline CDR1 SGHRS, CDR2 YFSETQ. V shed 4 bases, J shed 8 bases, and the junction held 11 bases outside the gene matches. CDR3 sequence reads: CASSHGQAGGEAFF. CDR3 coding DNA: TGCGCCAGCAGCCACGGACAGGCTGGGGGGGAAGCTTTCTTT.

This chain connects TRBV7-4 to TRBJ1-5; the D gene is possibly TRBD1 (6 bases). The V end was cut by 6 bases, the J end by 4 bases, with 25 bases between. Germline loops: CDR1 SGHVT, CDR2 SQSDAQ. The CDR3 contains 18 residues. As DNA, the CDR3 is TGTGCCAGCAGTTACCAAAGGCAGGGCCAGGGGTTAAATCAGCCCCAGCATTTT. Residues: CASSYQRQGQGLNQPQHF.

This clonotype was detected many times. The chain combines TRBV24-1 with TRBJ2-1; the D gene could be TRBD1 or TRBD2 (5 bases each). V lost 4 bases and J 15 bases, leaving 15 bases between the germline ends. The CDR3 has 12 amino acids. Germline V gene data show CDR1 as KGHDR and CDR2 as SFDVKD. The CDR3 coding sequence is TGTGCCACCAGTGAAATCGGGACCCCCGCGTTCTTC. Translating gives CATSEIGTPAFF.

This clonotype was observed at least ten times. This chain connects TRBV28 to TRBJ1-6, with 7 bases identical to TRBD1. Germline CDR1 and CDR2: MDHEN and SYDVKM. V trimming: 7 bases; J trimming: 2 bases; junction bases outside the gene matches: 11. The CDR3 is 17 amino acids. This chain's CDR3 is CASKLRGRTTYNSPLHF. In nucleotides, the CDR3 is TGTGCCAGCAAACTAAGGGGGCGCACAACCTATAATTCACCCCTCCACTTT.

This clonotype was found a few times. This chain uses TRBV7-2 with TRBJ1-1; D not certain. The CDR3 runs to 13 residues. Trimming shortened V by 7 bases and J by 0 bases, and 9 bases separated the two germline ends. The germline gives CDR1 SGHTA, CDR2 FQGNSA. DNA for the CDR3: TGTGCCAGCACCGGGAGGATGAACACTGAAGCTTTCTTT. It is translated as CASTGRMNTEAFF.

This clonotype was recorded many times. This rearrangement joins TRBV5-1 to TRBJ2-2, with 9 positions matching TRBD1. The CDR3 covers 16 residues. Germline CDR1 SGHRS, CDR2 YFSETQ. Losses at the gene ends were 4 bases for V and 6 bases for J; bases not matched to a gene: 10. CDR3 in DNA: TGCGCCAGCAGCCGAACGGGACAGGGTGTCTCCGGGGAGCTGTTTTTT. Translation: CASSRTGQGVSGELFF. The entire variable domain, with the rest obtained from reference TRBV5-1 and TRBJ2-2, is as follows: KAGVTQTPRYLIKTRGQQVTLSCSPISGHRSVSWYQQTPGQGLQFLFEYFSETQRNKGNFPGRFSGRQFSNSRSEMNVSTLELGDSALYLCASSRTGQGVSGELFFGEGSRLTVL.

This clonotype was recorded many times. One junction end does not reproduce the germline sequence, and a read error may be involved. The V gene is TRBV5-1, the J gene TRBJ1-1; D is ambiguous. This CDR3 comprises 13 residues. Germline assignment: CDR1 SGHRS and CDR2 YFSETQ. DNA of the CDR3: TGTGCCAGCAGTTTGGGAGAGAACACTGAAGCTTTCTTT. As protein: CASSLGENTEAFF. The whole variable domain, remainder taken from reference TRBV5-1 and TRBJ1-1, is KAGVTQTPRYLIKTRGQQVTLSCSPISGHRSVSWYQQTPGQGLQFLFEYFSETQRNKGNFPGRFSGRQFSNSRSEMNVSTLELGDSALYLCASSLGENTEAFFGQGTRLTVV.

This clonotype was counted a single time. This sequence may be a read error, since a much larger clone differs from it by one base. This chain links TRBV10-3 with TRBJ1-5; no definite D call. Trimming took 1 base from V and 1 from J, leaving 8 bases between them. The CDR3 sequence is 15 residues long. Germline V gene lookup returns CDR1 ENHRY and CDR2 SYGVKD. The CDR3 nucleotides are TGTGCCATCAGTGAGTTAAAGGGCAGCAATCAGCCCCAGCATTTT. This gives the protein CAISELKGSNQPQHF.

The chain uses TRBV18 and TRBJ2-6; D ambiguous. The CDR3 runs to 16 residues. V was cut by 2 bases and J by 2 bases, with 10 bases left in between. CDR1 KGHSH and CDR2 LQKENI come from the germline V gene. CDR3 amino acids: CASSPSGGTGANVLTF. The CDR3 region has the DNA TGTGCCAGCTCACCATCGGGTGGCACTGGGGCCAACGTCCTGACTTTC. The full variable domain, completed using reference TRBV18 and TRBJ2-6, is NAGVMQNPRHLVRRRGQEARLRCSPMKGHSHVYWYRQLPEEGLKFMVYLQKENIIDESGMPKERFSAEFPKEGPSILRIQQVVRGDSAAYFCASSPSGGTGANVLTFGAGSRLTVL.

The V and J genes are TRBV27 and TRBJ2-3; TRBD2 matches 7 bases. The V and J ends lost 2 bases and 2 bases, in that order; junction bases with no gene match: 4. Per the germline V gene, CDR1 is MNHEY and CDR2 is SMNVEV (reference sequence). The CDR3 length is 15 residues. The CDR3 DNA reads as TGTGCCAGCAGTTTAGCGGGGGTCCCCACAGATACGCAGTATTTT. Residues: CASSLAGVPTDTQYF.

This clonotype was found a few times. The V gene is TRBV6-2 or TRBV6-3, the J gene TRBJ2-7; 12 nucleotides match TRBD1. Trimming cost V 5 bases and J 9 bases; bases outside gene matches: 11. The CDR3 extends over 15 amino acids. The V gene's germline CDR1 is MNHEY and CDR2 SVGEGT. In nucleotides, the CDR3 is TGTGCCAGCAGTAGACCGGGACAGGGGGCAGTGGCGCAGTACTTC. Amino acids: CASSRPGQGAVAQYF.

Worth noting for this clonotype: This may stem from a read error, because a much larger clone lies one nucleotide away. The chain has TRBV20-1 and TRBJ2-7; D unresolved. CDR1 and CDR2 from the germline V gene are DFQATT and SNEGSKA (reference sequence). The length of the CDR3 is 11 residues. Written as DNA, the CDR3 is TGCAATGCCTTTTCAGGCTACGAGCAGTACTTC. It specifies CNAFSGYEQYF.

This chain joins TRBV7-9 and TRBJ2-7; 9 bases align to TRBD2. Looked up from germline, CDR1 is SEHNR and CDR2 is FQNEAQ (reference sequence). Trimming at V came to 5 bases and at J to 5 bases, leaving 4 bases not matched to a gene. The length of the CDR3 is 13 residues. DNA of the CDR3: TGTGCCAGCAGCGCTGGGACTAGCAACGAGCAGTACTTC. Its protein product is CASSAGTSNEQYF. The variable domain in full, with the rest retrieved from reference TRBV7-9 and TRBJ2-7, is DTGVSQNPRHKITKRGQNVTFRCDPISEHNRLYWYRQTLGQGPEFLTYFQNEAQLEKSRLLSDRFSAERPKGSFSTLEIQRTEQGDSAMYLCASSAGTSNEQYFGPGTRLTVT.

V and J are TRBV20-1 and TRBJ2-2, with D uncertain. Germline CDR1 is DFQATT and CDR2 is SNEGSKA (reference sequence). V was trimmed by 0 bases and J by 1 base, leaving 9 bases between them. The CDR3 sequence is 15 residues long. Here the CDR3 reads CSAREGRWNTGELFF. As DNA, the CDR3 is TGCAGTGCTAGAGAAGGGCGCTGGAACACCGGGGAGCTGTTTTTT.

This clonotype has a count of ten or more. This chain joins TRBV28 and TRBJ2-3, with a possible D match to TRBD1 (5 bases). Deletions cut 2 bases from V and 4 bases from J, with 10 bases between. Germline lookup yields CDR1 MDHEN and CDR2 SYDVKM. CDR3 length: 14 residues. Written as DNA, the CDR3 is TGTGCCAGCAGTTTACAGGGTGGGGCAGATACGCAGTATTTT. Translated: CASSLQGGADTQYF.